This T cell receptor beta chain was captured in a study of identical twins. As concerns this clonotype: Its matching antigen is unknown.

Between the trimmed V and J ends, which lost 4 bases and 0 bases, there was a span of 16 bases. Germline V gene lookup returns CDR1 SQVTM and CDR2 ANQGSEA. The CDR3 has 16 amino acids. Study-wide results and limits: Because invariant MAIT and iNKT cells could be present, zero-insertion analyses could be partly confounded. The study found excess low generation probability among twin-shared out-of-frame alpha sequences.

TCRdb reprocessed the 5' RACE reads with MiXCR, giving one entry per CDR3 protein. The profile covers a few hundred thousand distinct CDR3 sequences, with approximately 10% appearing a single time and around 3% taken by the ten largest. These records were also assigned to another study, of yellow fever vaccine responses in identical twins. That investigation notes: Vaccine T cell responses of twins reportedly seemed partly convergent and partly personalized.

The sequenced sample was PBMCs. V usage is TRBV29-1 and J usage is TRBJ2-1, with D perhaps matching TRBD2 (6 bases). This sequence was found in a woman younger than 30 in good health. The CDR3 sequence: CSVGDLGRGSYNEQFF. In DNA form, the CDR3 reads TGCAGCGTTGGAGACCTAGGGCGGGGCTCCTACAATGAGCAGTTCTTC.